This TCR beta chain was obtained from a study of response to subunit inactivated influenza vaccine. Study-wide findings and caveats: Authors proposed each seasonal influenza vaccination draws in few new T cells.

CDR1 is SGHVS and CDR2 is FQNEAQ in the germline V gene. Trimming removed 3 bases at V and 12 bases at J, with 14 bases between. The CDR3 is 13 residues long. TCRdb reprocessed the RT-PCR reads with MiXCR, giving one entry per CDR3 protein. Seen here are roughly 670,000 distinct CDR3 sequences, roughly 15% observed once, and the top ten hold 7.6%. Comments on this clonotype: As yet, its antigen is unknown.

The receptor comes from a man aged 50-59 years who received an inactivated influenza vaccine. This chain links TRBV7-8 with TRBJ1-4, with TRBD1 as a possible D gene (6 bases). The input for sequencing was PBMCs from blood, taken roughly 15 days before vaccination. This CDR3 is CASSLLYRAELFF. CDR3 sequence (DNA): TGTGCCAGCAGCTTGCTATACAGGGCCGAACTGTTTTTT.